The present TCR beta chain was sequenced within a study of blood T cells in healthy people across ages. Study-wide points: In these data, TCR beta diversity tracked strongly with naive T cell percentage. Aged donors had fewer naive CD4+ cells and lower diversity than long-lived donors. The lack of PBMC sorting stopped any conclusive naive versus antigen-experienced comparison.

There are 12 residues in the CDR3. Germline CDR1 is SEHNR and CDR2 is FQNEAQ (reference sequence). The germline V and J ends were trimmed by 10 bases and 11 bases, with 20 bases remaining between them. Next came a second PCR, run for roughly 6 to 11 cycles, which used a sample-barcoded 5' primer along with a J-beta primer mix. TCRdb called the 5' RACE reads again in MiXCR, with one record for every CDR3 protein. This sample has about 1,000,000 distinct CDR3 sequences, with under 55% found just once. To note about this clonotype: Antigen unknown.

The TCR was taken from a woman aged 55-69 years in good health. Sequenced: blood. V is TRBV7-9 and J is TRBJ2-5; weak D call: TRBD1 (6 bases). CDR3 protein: CAIRSRGYEQYF. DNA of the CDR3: TGTGCCATCCGATCCAGGGGCTATGAGCAGTACTTC.